Below are 27 T cell receptor beta chains sequenced from a single sample in a study of blood T cell repertoires in COVID-19. Produced via immunoSEQ multiplex PCR; TCRdb's table is partial and in-frame only. Of a few hundred thousand clones listed, 83% are singletons. The sample consisted of peripheral blood. These receptors all come from a woman aged 50 to 60 with acute or convalescent COVID-19.

This sequence joins TRBV5-1 and TRBJ2-2; D perhaps matches TRBD2 (5 bases). Deletions cut 2 bases from V and 7 bases from J, with 9 bases between. Looked up from germline, CDR1 is SGHRS and CDR2 is YFSETQ. This CDR3 spans 13 amino acids. The CDR3 loop reads CASSLGGDGELFF. As DNA, the CDR3 is TGCGCCAGCAGCTTAGGAGGAGACGGGGAGCTGTTTTTT.

The chain uses TRBV5-8 and TRBJ2-5; D might be TRBD1 (5 bases). CDR1 SGHTS and CDR2 YDEGEE come from the germline V gene. The CDR3 spans 14 residues. Trimming removed 0 bases at V and 4 bases at J, with 10 bases between. Here the CDR3 DNA reads TGTGCCAGCAGCTTGGTAGGGGTACGAGAGACCCAGTACTTC. Translation gives CASSLVGVRETQYF.

V is TRBV19 and J is TRBJ1-6, with D uncertain. The V end was cut by 6 bases, the J end by 1 base, with 25 bases between. The CDR3 length is 20 residues. Germline V gives CDR1 LNHDA, CDR2 SQIVND (reference sequence). The CDR3 protein is CASSTRMGALSRSYNSPLHF. The CDR3 coding sequence is TGTGCCAGTAGCACTCGAATGGGAGCCCTCAGCAGGTCCTATAATTCACCCCTCCACTTT.

V and J are TRBV30 and TRBJ1-4, with D hard to call. CDR1 and CDR2 (germline): GTSNPN, SVGIG (reference sequence). V was pared by 5 bases and J by 6 bases, with 10 bases between. CDR3 length: 12 residues. CDR3 residues: CAWASVDEKLFF. The CDR3 DNA reads TGTGCCTGGGCCTCCGTTGATGAAAAACTGTTTTTT.

A note on this clone: Different DNA sequences within this sample yield the same CDR3. The chain has TRBV7-9 and TRBJ2-5, with D possibly matching TRBD2 (6 bases). Between the trimmed V and J ends, which lost 0 bases and 4 bases, there was a span of 6 bases. Germline values: CDR1 SEHNR, CDR2 FQNEAQ (reference sequence). The length of the CDR3 is 13 residues. Here the CDR3 reads CASSLAGGETQYF. CDR3 bases: TGTGCCAGCAGCTTAGCGGGGGGAGAGACCCAGTACTTC.

CDR3 loop: CASSLKGANEKLFF. The CDR3 DNA is TGTGCCAGCAGTTTAAAGGGAGCTAATGAAAAACTGTTTTTT. V gene TRBV27 combines with J gene TRBJ1-4; unclear D gene. Trimming stripped 2 bases from V and 3 bases from J, with 7 bases between. CDR3 size: 14 residues. CDR1 MNHEY and CDR2 SMNVEV come from the germline V gene (reference sequence).

The sample holds one count of this clone. The chain employs TRBV5-1 and TRBJ2-3; 8 bases line up with TRBD2. V gave up 0 bases and J gave up 0 bases; unmatched junction bases: 0. The CDR3 has 15 residues. Germline lookup yields CDR1 SGHRS and CDR2 YFSETQ. CDR3 in DNA: TGCGCCAGCAGCTTGGCTAGCGGGAGCACAGATACGCAGTATTTT. It is translated as CASSLASGSTDTQYF.

The chain has TRBV7-9 and TRBJ2-1; 12 bases match TRBD2. Germline V gene sequence: CDR1 SEHNR, CDR2 FQNEAQ (reference sequence). Losses at the gene ends were 2 bases for V and 0 bases for J; bases not matched to a gene: 2. This CDR3 has 17 amino acids. CDR3 sequence (DNA): TGTGCCAGCAGCTTACCGACTAGCGGGAGCTCCTACAATGAGCAGTTCTTC. Its protein is CASSLPTSGSSYNEQFF.

This rearrangement joins TRBV4-2 to TRBJ2-3; 7 bases are a match to TRBD1. The CDR3 is made up of 16 amino acids. J gave up 2 bases and V 3 bases, and 8 bases lay outside the gene matches. Germline assignment: CDR1 LGHNA and CDR2 YNFKEQ. The CDR3 nucleotides read TGTGCCAGCAGCCAGAGTACAGGGGCCGACACAGATACGCAGTATTTT. It codes for CASSQSTGADTDTQYF.

Of note for this clone: Other nucleotide sequences from this sample produce the same CDR3. V is TRBV19 and J is TRBJ1-5; D is perhaps TRBD1 (6 bases). V was cut by 11 bases and J by 0 bases, with 14 bases left in between. Germline CDR1 reads LNHDA; CDR2 reads SQIVND (reference sequence). The CDR3 is 14 residues long. The CDR3 bases are TGTGCCTCAAGAGGACAGTATAGCAATCAGCCCCAGCATTTT. Its translation is CASRGQYSNQPQHF. Variable domain in full (rest from reference TRBV19 and TRBJ1-5): DGGITQSPKYLFRKEGQNVTLSCEQNLNHDAMYWYRQDPGQGLRLIYYSQIVNDFQKGDIAEGYSVSREKKESFPLTVTSAQKNPTAFYLCASRGQYSNQPQHFGDGTRLSIL.

The V and J genes are TRBV3-1 (or the pseudogene TRBV3-2) and TRBJ2-1, with no clear D. The CDR3 consists of 15 residues. Trimming removed 0 bases at V and 7 bases at J, with 13 bases between. Germline CDR1 reads LGHDT; CDR2 reads YNNKEL (reference sequence). The CDR3 protein is CASSQDWSSENEQFF. CDR3 bases: TGTGCCAGCAGCCAAGATTGGAGTTCGGAGAATGAGCAGTTCTTC.

This chain links TRBV7-2 with TRBJ2-2, with 7 positions matching TRBD2. V lost 5 bases, J lost 3 bases, and 3 bases stayed unmatched. This CDR3 has 14 amino acids. CDR1 is SGHTA, CDR2 FQGNSA, per germline. CDR3 sequence: CASSRDYYTGELFF. Here the CDR3 DNA reads TGTGCCAGCAGCCGGGACTACTACACCGGGGAGCTGTTTTTT.

This clone was seen only once. The chain joins TRBV4-3 to TRBJ2-3; a weak D match, TRBD2 (6 bases). V gave up 4 bases and J gave up 6 bases, with 23 bases separating them. Germline V gene sequence: CDR1 LGHNA, CDR2 YSLEER. This CDR3 has 17 amino acids. CDR3 loop: CASSREFRESPRDTQYF. As DNA, the CDR3 is TGCGCCAGCAGCCGGGAGTTTCGGGAGTCCCCCAGGGATACGCAGTATTTT.

The V gene is TRBV5-1, the J gene TRBJ2-1; 10 nucleotides agree with TRBD2. V lost 0 bases, J lost 4 bases, and 4 bases stayed unmatched. The CDR3 has 16 amino acids. Germline V gene data show CDR1 as SGHRS and CDR2 as YFSETQ. The CDR3 region has the DNA TGCGCCAGCAGCTTGGATGGAGCGGGAGGGTACAATGAGCAGTTCTTC. Translating it yields CASSLDGAGGYNEQFF.

The gene calls are TRBV15 and TRBJ1-2; D remains ambiguous. The CDR3 has 15 amino acids. The germline V and J ends were trimmed by 0 bases and 2 bases, with 10 bases remaining between them. From germline, CDR1 is LNHNV and CDR2 YYDKDF (reference sequence). CDR3: CATSRDRVGNYGYTF. The CDR3 DNA reads TGTGCCACCAGCAGAGACCGGGTTGGGAACTATGGCTACACCTTC.

The chain combines TRBV24-1 with TRBJ2-5; 8 nucleotides line up with TRBD1. The CDR3 length is 14 residues. Germline loops: CDR1 KGHDR, CDR2 SFDVKD. V gave up 3 bases and J gave up 5 bases; unmatched junction bases: 4. The CDR3 spells CATSDADRVETQYF. The CDR3 DNA sequence: TGTGCCACCAGTGATGCGGACAGGGTGGAGACCCAGTACTTC.

For this clone: The same CDR3 can be traced to other DNA sequences in this sample. The rearrangement links TRBV3-1 (or the pseudogene TRBV3-2) to TRBJ2-3; D not resolved. The ends were cut back, 6 bases at V and 2 bases at J, with 6 bases in the middle. Germline V gene sequence: CDR1 LGHDT, CDR2 YNNKEL (reference sequence). The CDR3 is 12 residues long. CDR3 sequence reads: CASSPSTDTQYF. CDR3 sequence (DNA): TGTGCCAGCAGTCCTTCCACAGATACGCAGTATTTT.

V usage is TRBV5-1 and J usage is TRBJ1-1, with no clear D. The CDR3 is 11 amino acids. With 5 bases removed from V and 6 bases from J, the gap between germline ends came to 8 bases. Germline loops: CDR1 SGHRS, CDR2 YFSETQ. The CDR3 DNA follows: TGCGCCAGCAGTTACGGGGCTGAAGCTTTCTTT. Translating it yields CASSYGAEAFF.

CDR3 amino acids: CASSTRTGLGVNEQYF. CDR3 nucleotides: TGTGCCAGCAGCACCCGCACAGGGTTAGGCGTAAACGAGCAGTACTTC. This chain joins TRBV9 and TRBJ2-7; D is perhaps TRBD1 (6 bases). Trimming pared 4 bases from V and 5 bases from J, leaving 22 bases between. The germline V gene encodes CDR1 SGDLS and CDR2 YYNGEE. This CDR3 is 16 amino acids long.

The genes are TRBV28 and TRBJ2-2; 10 bases align to TRBD1. The ends lost 5 bases at V and 7 bases at J; junction bases unmatched: 13. From germline, CDR1 is MDHEN and CDR2 SYDVKM. The CDR3 runs to 17 residues. In DNA form, the CDR3 reads TGTGCCAGCAGTCTCTCCGGGACAGGGGATAAAAACGGGGAGCTGTTTTTT. Residues: CASSLSGTGDKNGELFF.

The chain combines TRBV5-4 with TRBJ2-1, with 11 bases lining up with TRBD2. After removal of 4 bases from V and 0 bases from J, the junction contained 9 bases not matched to a gene. Germline assignment: CDR1 SGHNT and CDR2 YYREEE (reference sequence). The CDR3 loop spans 18 amino acids. CDR3 coding DNA: TGTGCCAGCAGCGCAGGACTAGCGGGTAGGGGCTCCTACAATGAGCAGTTCTTC. Protein sequence: CASSAGLAGRGSYNEQFF.

A few counts support this clone. CDR3 in amino acids: CASSEIKANRFGTQYF. CDR3 DNA: TGTGCCAGCAGTGAAATTAAGGCGAACAGATTTGGTACCCAGTACTTC. This chain joins TRBV6-1 and TRBJ2-5, with unresolved D. The CDR3 loop spans 16 amino acids. The germline V gene has CDR1 MNHNS and CDR2 SASEGT. The V gene lost 2 bases and the J gene lost 8 bases, with 21 bases spanning the gap.

This clone was observed once. The chain joins TRBV14 to TRBJ2-6; D gene uncertain. This CDR3 contains 14 residues. V shed 2 bases and J shed 2 bases, with 4 bases lying between them. Germline-derived CDR1 and CDR2 are SGHDN and FVKESK. As DNA, the CDR3 is TGTGCCAGCAGCCAAATTACTGGGGCCAACGTCCTGACTTTC. Residues: CASSQITGANVLTF.

The J gene is TRBJ1-4, the V gene TRBV7-9; D might be TRBD1 (6 bases). The CDR3 length is 16 residues. The germline gives CDR1 SEHNR, CDR2 FQNEAQ (reference sequence). Trimming removed 3 bases from V and 3 bases from J, with 14 bases in between. CDR3: CASSLPKGQSNEKLFF. Here the CDR3 DNA reads TGTGCCAGCAGCTTGCCTAAAGGACAGTCTAATGAAAAACTGTTTTTT.

The chain links TRBV4-1 to TRBJ2-7, with a possible D match to TRBD2 (5 bases). The V end lost 1 base, the J end lost 2 bases, and 9 bases lay between the germline ends. This CDR3 is 14 amino acids long. The germline V gene encodes CDR1 MGHRA and CDR2 YSYEKL. In DNA, the CDR3 is TGCGCCAGCAGCCAAGCATCGGGGACCTACGAGCAGTACTTC. It encodes CASSQASGTYEQYF.

This chain joins TRBV2 and TRBJ2-1, with 7 nucleotides matching TRBD2. CDR3 size: 15 residues. CDR1 is SNHLY and CDR2 is FYNNEI in the germline V gene. With V trimmed by 6 bases and J by 7 bases, 12 bases remained unmatched. CDR3 protein: CASRRFAGEGNEQFF. The CDR3 bases are TGTGCCAGCAGAAGATTTGCGGGAGAAGGAAATGAGCAGTTCTTC.

V usage is TRBV29-1 and J usage is TRBJ1-1; 11 bases match TRBD1. The junction had 5 bases not matched to a gene; V was cut back by 7 bases and J by 1 base. The germline CDR1 and CDR2 sequences are SQVTM and ANQGSEA. The CDR3 totals 14 residues. CDR3 DNA: TGCAGCGCCGGACAGGGGGCGTCGAACACTGAAGCTTTCTTT. Translating it yields CSAGQGASNTEAFF.